These 16 T cell receptor beta chains share one sample of origin, sequenced in a study of CD4 T cells in relation to SARS-CoV-2 and coronaviruses. No antigen has been identified for these receptors. CD4+ T cells from unexposed donors were obtained before the COVID-19 pandemic (2011-2018). The cells were cultured for around ten days before CD4+ T cells were isolated. Clones were sequenced by immunoSEQ multiplex PCR, and TCRdb holds only the in-frame ones, with some missing. The sample holds 20,000 to 25,000 clones, around 72% seen once. The sample was CD4+ T cells from PBMCs, cultured in vitro. These receptors were collected from a human donor in good health.

This chain links TRBV3-1 (or the pseudogene TRBV3-2) with TRBJ1-4; D gene uncertain. This CDR3 spans 16 amino acids. Trimming pared 0 bases from V and 6 bases from J, leaving 14 bases between. The germline gives CDR1 LGHDT, CDR2 YNNKEL (reference sequence). The chain's CDR3 is CASSQDGVGEDEKLFF. The CDR3 coding sequence is TGTGCCAGCAGCCAAGATGGGGTCGGAGAGGATGAAAAACTGTTTTTT.

The chain has TRBV12-3 or TRBV12-4 and TRBJ2-1, with D hard to call. V shed 6 bases and J shed 10 bases, with 16 bases lying between them. CDR3 length: 13 amino acids. The CDR3 bases are TGTGCCAGCAGGTATTCGAATGGCGGAGAGCAGTTCTTC. This codes for CASRYSNGGEQFF.

This clone showed up just once. This sequence joins TRBV9 and TRBJ2-4; the match to TRBD2 covers 13 bases. The V gene's germline CDR1 is SGDLS and CDR2 YYNGEE. CDR3 size: 18 residues. J lost 1 base, V lost 3 bases, and 7 bases had no gene match. CDR3 nucleotides: TGTGCCAGCAGCGCAACTAGCGGGAGGGCCGAGGCCAAAAACATTCAGTACTTC. Translating gives CASSATSGRAEAKNIQYF.

The gene calls are TRBV7-3 and TRBJ2-1, with 14 bases lining up with TRBD2. V shed 5 bases and J 1 base; nucleotides not matched to a gene: 10. CDR3 length: 19 amino acids. Germline CDR1 is SGHTA and CDR2 is FQGTGA. Written as DNA, the CDR3 is TGTGCCAGCAGCAAATTGGGGACTAGCGGGAGTTGGTCCTACAATGAGCAGTTCTTC. Amino acid sequence: CASSKLGTSGSWSYNEQFF.

The sample holds a few counts of this clone. V gene TRBV30 combines with J gene TRBJ1-5; D call uncertain. The germline V gene has CDR1 GTSNPN and CDR2 SVGIG (reference sequence). The CDR3 contains 16 residues. V was cut by 2 bases and J by 0 bases, with 14 bases left in between. The CDR3: CAWSSTRVYSNQPQHF. The CDR3 coding sequence is TGTGCCTGGAGTTCCACCCGCGTGTATAGCAATCAGCCCCAGCATTTT.

CDR3 DNA: TGTGCCACCAGTGACCCCACAGGGGCCGGGGAGCTGTTTTTT. It codes for CATSDPTGAGELFF. The chain recombines TRBV24-1 with TRBJ2-2, with TRBD1 matching 7 bases. The CDR3 runs 14 residues. With 4 bases clipped from V and 6 bases from J, the junction kept 4 bases outside the gene matches. Germline CDR1 reads KGHDR; CDR2 reads SFDVKD.

This clone came up a few times. The rearrangement joins TRBV10-3 to TRBJ1-5; the match to TRBD1 covers 10 bases. Germline loops: CDR1 ENHRY, CDR2 SYGVKD. V was clipped by 6 bases and J by 5 bases; unmatched bases: 7. This CDR3 region has 15 residues. The CDR3 bases are TGTGCCATCAGAGGGACAGGGGATTGGGATCAGCCCCAGCATTTT. This sequence encodes CAIRGTGDWDQPQHF.

The genes are TRBV5-6 and TRBJ1-2, with D hard to call. The CDR3 is made up of 18 amino acids. Germline V gives CDR1 SGHDT, CDR2 YYEEEE. V dropped 1 base and J dropped 6 bases, with 25 bases sitting between them. The CDR3 region has the DNA TGTGCCAGCAGCTTGATAGGCGTCGTCGGGAGGCCCACCGATGGCTACACCTTC. Protein product: CASSLIGVVGRPTDGYTF.

The rearrangement links TRBV28 to TRBJ2-1; TRBD2 is a possible D gene (6 bases). Trimming took off 1 base at V and 2 bases at J, with 9 bases between the two ends. Germline V gene data show CDR1 as MDHEN and CDR2 as SYDVKM. The CDR3 consists of 15 residues. DNA for the CDR3: TGTGCCAGCAGTTTATTGCGACTAGCCTACAATGAGCAGTTCTTC. Protein sequence: CASSLLRLAYNEQFF.

The chain combines TRBV19 with TRBJ1-2, with D unclear. The CDR3 length is 14 residues. Germline values: CDR1 LNHDA, CDR2 SQIVND (reference sequence). Trimming cost V 2 bases and J 4 bases, with 11 bases left between them. CDR3 coding DNA: TGTGCCAGTAGTATACCGTCGCAGTTCTATGGCTACACCTTC. Its protein product is CASSIPSQFYGYTF.

The genes are TRBV24-1 and TRBJ2-3; a weak D match, TRBD2 (6 bases). Germline values: CDR1 KGHDR, CDR2 SFDVKD. V lost 5 bases and J lost 0, with 11 bases in between. The CDR3 is 15 amino acids. As DNA, the CDR3 is TGTGCCACCAGTGGAGGAGGGAGTAGCACAGATACGCAGTATTTT. Protein: CATSGGGSSTDTQYF.

The J gene is TRBJ2-5, the V gene TRBV18; maybe TRBD2 (5 bases). This CDR3 is built from 15 residues. CDR1 KGHSH and CDR2 LQKENI come from the germline V gene. Trimming shortened V by 3 bases and J by 5 bases, and 16 bases separated the two germline ends. The CDR3 protein is CASSPLGPGMETQYF. In DNA form, the CDR3 reads TGTGCCAGCTCACCTCTAGGTCCCGGGATGGAGACCCAGTACTTC.

This clone was recorded once. This sequence joins TRBV5-1 and TRBJ2-5; a possible D gene is TRBD2 (6 bases). V was pared by 0 bases and J by 4 bases, with 7 bases between. CDR1 is SGHRS, CDR2 YFSETQ, per germline. This CDR3 is built from 13 residues. CDR3 sequence: CASSLGGGETQYF. In DNA, the CDR3 is TGCGCCAGCAGCTTGGGGGGAGGAGAGACCCAGTACTTC.

The V call is TRBV11-2, the J call TRBJ2-1, with D possibly matching TRBD2 (6 bases). CDR1 is SGHAT and CDR2 is FQNNGV in the germline V gene. The CDR3 is 17 residues long. V shed 0 bases and J shed 0 bases, with 12 bases lying between them. The CDR3 loop is CASSLDPGVSSYNEQFF. The CDR3 DNA is TGTGCCAGCAGCTTAGATCCGGGGGTAAGCTCCTACAATGAGCAGTTCTTC.

The rearrangement uses TRBV19 and TRBJ1-5, with 8 positions matching TRBD1. The CDR3 loop spans 13 amino acids. Germline assignment: CDR1 LNHDA and CDR2 SQIVND (reference sequence). After removal of 1 base from V and 15 bases from J, the junction contained 8 bases not matched to a gene. The CDR3 DNA sequence: TGTGCCAGTAGTATAGCCGGCCAGGGGGCTCCGCATTTT. The encoded protein is CASSIAGQGAPHF. The full variable domain, its missing parts supplied by reference TRBV19 and TRBJ1-5, is DGGITQSPKYLFRKEGQNVTLSCEQNLNHDAMYWYRQDPGQGLRLIYYSQIVNDFQKGDIAEGYSVSREKKESFPLTVTSAQKNPTAFYLCASSIAGQGAPHFGDGTRLSIL.

A few counts support this clone. The rearrangement links TRBV6-1 to TRBJ2-2; D remains ambiguous. V was pared by 1 base and J by 5 bases, with 2 bases between. The CDR3 has 12 amino acids. Germline CDR1 is MNHNS and CDR2 is SASEGT. The CDR3 region is CASSEGTGELFF. CDR3 coding DNA: TGTGCCAGCAGTGAAGGGACCGGGGAGCTGTTTTTT.